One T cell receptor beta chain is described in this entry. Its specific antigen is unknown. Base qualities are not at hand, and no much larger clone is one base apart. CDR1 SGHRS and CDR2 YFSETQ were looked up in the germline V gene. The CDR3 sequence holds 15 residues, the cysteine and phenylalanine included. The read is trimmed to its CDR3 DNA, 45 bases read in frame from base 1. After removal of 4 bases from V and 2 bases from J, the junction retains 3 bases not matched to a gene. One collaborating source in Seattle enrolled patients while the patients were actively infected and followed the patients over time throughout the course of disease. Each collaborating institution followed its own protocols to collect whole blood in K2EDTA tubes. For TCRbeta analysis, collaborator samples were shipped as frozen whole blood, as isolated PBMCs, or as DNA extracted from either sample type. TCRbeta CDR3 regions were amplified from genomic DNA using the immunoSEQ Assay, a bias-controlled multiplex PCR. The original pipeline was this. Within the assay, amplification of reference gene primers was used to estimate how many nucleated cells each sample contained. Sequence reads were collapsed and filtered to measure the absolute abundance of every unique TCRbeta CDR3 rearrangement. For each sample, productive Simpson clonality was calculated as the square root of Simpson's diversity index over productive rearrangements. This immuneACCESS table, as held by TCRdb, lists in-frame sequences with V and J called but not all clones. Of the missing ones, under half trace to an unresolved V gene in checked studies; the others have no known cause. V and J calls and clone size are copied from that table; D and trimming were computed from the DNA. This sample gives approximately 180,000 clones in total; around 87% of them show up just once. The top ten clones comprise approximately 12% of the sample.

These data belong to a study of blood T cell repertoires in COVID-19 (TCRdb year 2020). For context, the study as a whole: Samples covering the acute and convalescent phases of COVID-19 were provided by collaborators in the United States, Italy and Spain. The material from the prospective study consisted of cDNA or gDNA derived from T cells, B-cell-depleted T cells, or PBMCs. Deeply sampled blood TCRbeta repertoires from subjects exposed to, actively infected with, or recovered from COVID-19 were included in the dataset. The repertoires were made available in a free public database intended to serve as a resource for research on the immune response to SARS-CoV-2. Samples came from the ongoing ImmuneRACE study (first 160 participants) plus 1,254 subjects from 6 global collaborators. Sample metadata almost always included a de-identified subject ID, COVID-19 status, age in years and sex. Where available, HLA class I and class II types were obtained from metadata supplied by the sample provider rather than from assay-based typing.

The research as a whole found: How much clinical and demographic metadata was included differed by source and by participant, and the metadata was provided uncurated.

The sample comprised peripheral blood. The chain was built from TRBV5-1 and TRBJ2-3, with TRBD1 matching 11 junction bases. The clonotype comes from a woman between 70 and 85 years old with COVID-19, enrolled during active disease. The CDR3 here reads CASSLGQGATDTQYF. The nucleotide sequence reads TGCGCCAGCAGCCTCGGACAGGGGGCCACAGATACGCAGTATTTT.